This T cell receptor (beta chain) originates from a study of T cell responses to AZD1222 COVID-19 vaccine. Study findings and constraints: Mapped onto spike, vaccine-associated CD4 TCRs spanned it and were dominant at 160-218 and 743-854.

Of note for this clone: Its antigen is not identified.

TCRdb keeps only in-frame clones here, not all; method: immunoSEQ multiplex PCR. In the table there are under 70,000 clones, 76% of which are singletons. J lost 5 bases, V lost 8 bases, and 11 bases had no gene match. This CDR3 has 14 residues. Germline lookup yields CDR1 MNHEY and CDR2 SMNVEV (reference sequence). This chain connects TRBV27 to TRBJ2-7; 8 nucleotides match TRBD2. The material was peripheral blood, obtained on day 0 of AZD1222 vaccination. This TCR was recovered from an adult in good health. CDR3 in amino acids: CASARGALLDEQYF. The CDR3 region has the DNA TGTGCCAGCGCGCGGGGGGCCCTCTTAGACGAGCAGTACTTC.